The subject of this entry is one TCR beta chain. V shed 2 bases, J shed 1 base, and the junction held 6 bases outside the gene matches. CDR3 length: 16 amino acids. CDR1 is SEHNR and CDR2 is FQNEAQ in the germline V gene (reference sequence). The data stem from a study of blood T cell repertoires in COVID-19. In the source study's methods: Amplification of reference gene primers was used by the study to estimate nucleated cell counts. Clones were read by immunoSEQ multiplex PCR, and TCRdb kept only the in-frame ones, dropping some. The DNA was the basis for D and trimming; V, J and clone size are from that table. The data hold 150,000 to 200,000 clones, with approximately 80% observed a single time.

V and J are TRBV7-9 and TRBJ2-5; 8 nucleotides match TRBD2. The clonotype was recovered from a woman between 50 and 59 years old who had recovered from COVID-19. The sequenced material came from PBMCs or T cells enriched from blood (not recorded which). CDR3 nucleotides: TGTGCCAGCAGCTTATTAACGGGAGGGCCCCAAGAGACCCAGTACTTC. Its protein is CASSLLTGGPQETQYF.